Listed below are T cell receptor beta chains from one sample, sequenced in a study of lymphopenia after photon versus proton radiotherapy. Method: immunoSEQ multiplex PCR; TCRdb's copy keeps in-frame clones and lacks some. The table lists about 20,000 clones, about 83% of them singletons. Sequenced material: peripheral blood, taken from a patient treated with photon-based radiotherapy. Receptors were obtained from a woman between 50 and 59 years old with pancreatic cancer. The CDR3 runs from the conserved cysteine through the conserved F or W. The D gene is left open where the match is weak. A clone size is listed for some rows: how often the clone was seen (once, few, many), or a class if it is expanded.

v_call: TRBV19; clone_size: NA; j_call: TRBJ1-6; d_call: NA; cdr3_aa: CASTPVGGLASPLHF; cdr3_nt: TGTGCCAGTACCCCGGTAGGGGGGCTGGCTTCACCCCTCCACTTT
v_call: TRBV6-6; clone_size: NA; j_call: TRBJ1-5; d_call: NA; cdr3_aa: CASSYDGKNQPQHF; cdr3_nt: TGTGCCAGCAGTTACGACGGGAAAAATCAGCCCCAGCATTTT
v_call: TRBV15; clone_size: NA; j_call: TRBJ1-5; d_call: NA; cdr3_aa: CATSRVQGGPGGYQPQHF; cdr3_nt: TGTGCCACCAGCAGAGTACAGGGAGGGCCTGGCGGTTATCAGCCCCAGCATTTT
v_call: TRBV28; clone_size: NA; j_call: TRBJ1-2; d_call: TRBD1; cdr3_aa: CASSSPEAGGNYGYTF; cdr3_nt: TGTGCCAGCAGTTCTCCGGAAGCAGGGGGAAACTATGGCTACACCTTC
v_call: TRBV4-3; clone_size: NA; j_call: TRBJ1-3; d_call: TRBD1; cdr3_aa: CASSRGDRSSGNTIYF; cdr3_nt: TGCGCCAGCAGCCGGGGGGACAGGAGCTCTGGAAACACCATATATTTT
v_call: TRBV9; clone_size: NA; j_call: TRBJ2-3; d_call: NA; cdr3_aa: CASSVPQTLGSTDTQYF; cdr3_nt: TGTGCCAGCAGCGTACCCCAAACTTTGGGCAGCACAGATACGCAGTATTTT
v_call: TRBV30; clone_size: NA; j_call: TRBJ2-1; d_call: TRBD2; cdr3_aa: CAWTTGTSYNEQFF; cdr3_nt: TGTGCCTGGACGACCGGGACTAGCTACAATGAGCAGTTCTTC
v_call: TRBV30; clone_size: NA; j_call: TRBJ1-1; d_call: TRBD1; cdr3_aa: CAWSVPGGLFRLSTEAFF; cdr3_nt: TGTGCCTGGAGTGTTCCAGGGGGGCTGTTTCGGTTGAGCACTGAAGCTTTCTTT
v_call: TRBV29-1; clone_size: NA; j_call: TRBJ2-7; d_call: NA; cdr3_aa: CSVALSRFDEQYF; cdr3_nt: TGCAGCGTTGCGCTCTCTCGGTTCGACGAGCAGTACTTC
v_call: TRBV20-1; clone_size: NA; j_call: TRBJ1-1; d_call: NA; cdr3_aa: CSARGSTEAFF; cdr3_nt: TGCAGTGCTAGAGGGAGCACTGAAGCTTTCTTT
v_call: TRBV7-9; clone_size: NA; j_call: TRBJ2-3; d_call: TRBD1; cdr3_aa: CASSPGQGSPDTQYF; cdr3_nt: TGTGCCAGCAGCCCGGGACAGGGTTCGCCAGATACGCAGTATTTT
v_call: TRBV13; clone_size: once; j_call: TRBJ1-1; d_call: NA; cdr3_aa: CASSYTGLTEAFF; cdr3_nt: TGTGCCAGCAGCTATACAGGGTTGACTGAAGCTTTCTTT
v_call: TRBV19; clone_size: few; j_call: TRBJ2-5; d_call: TRBD2; cdr3_aa: CASSPGGGWETQYF; cdr3_nt: TGTGCCAGTAGCCCCGGGGGGGGCTGGGAGACCCAGTACTTC
v_call: TRBV4-3; clone_size: NA; j_call: TRBJ1-5; d_call: NA; cdr3_aa: CASSQDNRPNQPQHF; cdr3_nt: TGCGCCAGCAGCCAAGACAACAGGCCCAATCAGCCCCAGCATTTT
v_call: TRBV2; clone_size: NA; j_call: TRBJ2-5; d_call: TRBD2; cdr3_aa: CASSATSGYQETQYF; cdr3_nt: TGTGCCAGCAGCGCTACTAGCGGGTACCAAGAGACCCAGTACTTC
v_call: TRBV13; clone_size: NA; j_call: TRBJ2-2; d_call: TRBD1; cdr3_aa: CASSTGQENTGELFF; cdr3_nt: TGTGCCAGCAGCACGGGACAGGAGAACACCGGGGAGCTGTTTTTT
v_call: TRBV25-1; clone_size: NA; j_call: TRBJ2-5; d_call: TRBD1; cdr3_aa: CASSEFRGQETQYF; cdr3_nt: TGTGCCAGCAGTGAATTCAGGGGGCAGGAGACCCAGTACTTC
v_call: TRBV7-3; clone_size: NA; j_call: TRBJ2-3; d_call: NA; cdr3_aa: CASSLTGSTDTQYF; cdr3_nt: TGTGCCAGCAGCTTAACCGGGAGCACAGATACGCAGTATTTT
v_call: TRBV18; clone_size: NA; j_call: TRBJ2-2; d_call: NA; cdr3_aa: CASSIGGNTGELFF; cdr3_nt: TGTGCCAGCTCAATCGGGGGGAACACCGGGGAGCTGTTTTTT
v_call: TRBV5-1; clone_size: NA; j_call: TRBJ2-3; d_call: NA; cdr3_aa: CASSKGAASTDTQYF; cdr3_nt: TGCGCCAGCAGTAAAGGAGCGGCTAGCACAGATACGCAGTATTTT
v_call: TRBV4-1; clone_size: NA; j_call: TRBJ1-5; d_call: NA; cdr3_aa: CASSPEQGSNQPQHF; cdr3_nt: TGCGCCAGCAGCCCCGAACAGGGAAGCAATCAGCCCCAGCATTTT
v_call: TRBV19; clone_size: NA; j_call: TRBJ2-7; d_call: NA; cdr3_aa: CASQDAALSSYEQYF; cdr3_nt: TGTGCCAGCCAAGACGCAGCCTTAAGCTCCTACGAGCAGTACTTC